This TCR beta chain was profiled in a study of T cell responses to AZD1222 COVID-19 vaccine. Repertoires were generated with immunoSEQ multiplex PCR, while TCRdb's copy carries only in-frame clones and drops some. Found here are some 120,000 clones, approximately 86% of them singletons; the top ten hold approximately 1.5%. This clone showed up just once. Its specificity is unknown. CDR3 length equals 14 residues. V gave up 8 bases and J gave up 0 bases, with 10 bases separating them. CDR1 is MNHEY, CDR2 SVGAGI, per germline. Regarding the study as a whole: The study found Spike-specific TCR breadth and depth rose after two AZD1222 doses. Repertoire sampling happened only post peak T cell response.

The J gene is TRBJ2-2, the V gene TRBV6-5; the D gene is possibly TRBD1 (6 bases). This TCR came from an adult in good health. The sequencing here drew on peripheral blood, taken on day 0 of AZD1222 vaccination. The CDR3 nucleotides read TGTGCCAGCTGTCAGGGGCCGAACACCGGGGAGCTGTTTTTT. The encoded protein is CASCQGPNTGELFF.